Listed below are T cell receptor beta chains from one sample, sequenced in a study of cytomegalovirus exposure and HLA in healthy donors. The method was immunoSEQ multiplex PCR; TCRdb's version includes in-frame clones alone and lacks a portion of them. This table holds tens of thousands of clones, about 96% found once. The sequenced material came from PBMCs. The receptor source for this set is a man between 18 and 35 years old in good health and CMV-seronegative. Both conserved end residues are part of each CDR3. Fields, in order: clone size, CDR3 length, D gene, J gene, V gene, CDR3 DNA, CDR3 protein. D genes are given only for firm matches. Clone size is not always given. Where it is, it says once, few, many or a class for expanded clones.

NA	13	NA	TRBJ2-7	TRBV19	TGTGCCAGTAGTATAAGGGGTCAGTACGAGCAGTACTTC	CASSIRGQYEQYF
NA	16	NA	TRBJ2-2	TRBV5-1	TGCGCCAGCAGCTTGGGGGTCGGGGGTGACACCGGGGAGCTGTTTTTT	CASSLGVGGDTGELFF
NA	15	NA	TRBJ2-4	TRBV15	TGTGCCACCAGCAGAGATCTGGGCAGTCTCTGGTCCCAGTACTTC	CATSRDLGSLWSQYF
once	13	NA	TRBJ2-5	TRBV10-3	TGTGCCATCAGGGCAGATATACAAGAGACCCAGTACTTC	CAIRADIQETQYF
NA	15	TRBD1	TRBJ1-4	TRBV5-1	TGCGCCAGCAGCTTGTCCAGGGGACAGGGAGAAAAACTGTTTTTT	CASSLSRGQGEKLFF
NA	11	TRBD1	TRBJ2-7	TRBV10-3	TGTGCCATCAGCGACAGGGGTGATTGGGCCTTC	CAISDRGDWAF
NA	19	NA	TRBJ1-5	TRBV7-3	TGTGCCAGCAGCTTAAGACAGGACTCCTTGATTGATAGCAATCAGCCCCAGCATTTT	CASSLRQDSLIDSNQPQHF
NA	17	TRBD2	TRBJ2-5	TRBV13	TGTGCCAGCAGCCCCTCCCCGGGACTAGCGAGTCAAGAGACCCAGTACTTC	CASSPSPGLASQETQYF
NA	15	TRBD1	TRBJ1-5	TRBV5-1	TGCGCCAGCAGCTTAGGGACAGGGATTAATCAGCCCCAGCATTTT	CASSLGTGINQPQHF
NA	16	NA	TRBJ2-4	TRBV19	TGTGCCAGTAGTATGAAAGGGGCCGTTGTTGGAAACATTCAGTACTTC	CASSMKGAVVGNIQYF
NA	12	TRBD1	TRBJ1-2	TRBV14	TGTGCCACCACCGGGACAGGGGGTGGCTACACCTTC	CATTGTGGGYTF
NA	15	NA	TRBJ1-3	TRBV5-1	TGCGCCAGCAGCTTGGATCCTAGGTCTGGAAACACCATATATTTT	CASSLDPRSGNTIYF
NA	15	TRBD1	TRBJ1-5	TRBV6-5	TGTGCCAGCAGTTCTACCGGGACAGGGGTGAGGCCCCAGCATTTT	CASSSTGTGVRPQHF
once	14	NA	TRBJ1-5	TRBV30	TGTGCCTGGAGTGTAAGACGGGGTGGTCAGCCCCAGCATTTT	CAWSVRRGGQPQHF
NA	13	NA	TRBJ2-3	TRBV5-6	TGTGCCAGCAGCTCCGGGAACACAGATACGCAGTATTTT	CASSSGNTDTQYF
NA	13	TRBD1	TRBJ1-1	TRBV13	TGTGCCAGCAGCATCGGGACAGGGACTGAAGCTTTCTTT	CASSIGTGTEAFF
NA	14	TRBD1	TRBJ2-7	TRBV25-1	TGTGCCAGCAGTCCCCTCCGGGACAGGGACGAGCAGTACTTC	CASSPLRDRDEQYF
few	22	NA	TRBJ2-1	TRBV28	TGTGCCAGCAGTCGAATTATGGGCCGGGACACACACCCACTGAGCTCCTACAATGAGCAGTTCTTC	CASSRIMGRDTHPLSSYNEQFF
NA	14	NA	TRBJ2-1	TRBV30	TGTGCCTGGATCCGGAGCACCTCCTACAATGAGCAGTTCTTC	CAWIRSTSYNEQFF
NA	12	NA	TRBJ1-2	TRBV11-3	TGTGCCAGCAGCCCACGGACACTCGGCTACACCTTC	CASSPRTLGYTF
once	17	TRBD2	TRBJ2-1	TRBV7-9	TGTGCCAGCAGCTTCGTGCTAACTAGCGGGAAGAACAATGAGCAGTTCTTC	CASSFVLTSGKNNEQFF
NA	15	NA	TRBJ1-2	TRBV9	TGTGCCAGCAGCGTAGTGGCAGCGATTAACTATGGCTACACCTTC	CASSVVAAINYGYTF
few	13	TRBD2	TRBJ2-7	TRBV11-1	TGTGCCAGCAGCCCGAAGGGGAGGGCCGAGCAGTACTTC	CASSPKGRAEQYF
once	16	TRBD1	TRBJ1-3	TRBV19	TGTGCCAGTAGTCCCGACAGGGGTAACTCTGGAAACACCATATATTTT	CASSPDRGNSGNTIYF
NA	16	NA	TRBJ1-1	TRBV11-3	TGTGCCAGCAGCTTAGATGCCCCGAGCAGGGGCACTGAAGCTTTCTTT	CASSLDAPSRGTEAFF
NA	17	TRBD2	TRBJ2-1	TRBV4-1	TGCGCCAGCAGCCAACCATTGACTAGCGGGAGGAGAAATGAGCAGTTCTTC	CASSQPLTSGRRNEQFF
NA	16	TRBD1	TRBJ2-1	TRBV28	TGTGCCAGCAGTTTGTATGACAGGGGTCAAAACAATGAGCAGTTCTTC	CASSLYDRGQNNEQFF
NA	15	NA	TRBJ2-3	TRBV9	TGTGCCAGCAGCGTAGATCTTCAGGGCACAGATACGCAGTATTTT	CASSVDLQGTDTQYF
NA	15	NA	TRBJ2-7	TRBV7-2	TGTGCCAGCAGCTCAACAGGATATAGCTCCTACGAGCAGTACTTC	CASSSTGYSSYEQYF
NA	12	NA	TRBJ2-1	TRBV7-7	TGTGCTAGCAGCTTAGACGGAGGTGAGCAGTTCTTC	CASSLDGGEQFF
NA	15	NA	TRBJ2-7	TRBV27	TGTGCCAGCAGTTTAGTCCCAGACAGCTCCTACGAGCAGTACTTC	CASSLVPDSSYEQYF
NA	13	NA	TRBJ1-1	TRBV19	TGTGCCAGTAGTAACACAGCAAACACTGAAGCTTTCTTT	CASSNTANTEAFF
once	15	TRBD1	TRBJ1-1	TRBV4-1	TGCGCCAGCAGCCGACCGGGACAGAGGAACACTGAAGCTTTCTTT	CASSRPGQRNTEAFF